These T cell receptor beta chains were read from a single sample in a study of T cell repertoires in cytomegalovirus infection. TCRdb passed the reads through MiXCR, listing each CDR3 protein once. The table lists 630,000 or so distinct CDR3 sequences, about 24% of them singletons. The sequenced sample was CD8+ T cells from PBMCs. The receptors come from a human donor in good health (CMV status not recorded). Some clones in this sample may be carry-over from other donors' samples. Both conserved end residues are part of each CDR3. A D gene is named only where the DNA matches it firmly. The size entry is marked missing in some rows and otherwise reads once, few, many or a size class.

len: 13
abundance: .
j_gene: TRBJ1-2
v_gene: TRBV28
d_gene: TRBD1
CDR3nt: TGTTCCAGCAGTGGGGGACAGGATTATGGCTACACCTTC
CDR3aa: CSSSGGQDYGYTF

len: 15
abundance: few
j_gene: TRBJ2-1
v_gene: TRBV9
d_gene: TRBD2
CDR3nt: TGTGCCAGCAGCCCTCAGCGGGGCCACTACAATGAGCAGTTCTTC
CDR3aa: CASSPQRGHYNEQFF

len: 14
abundance: once
j_gene: TRBJ2-5
v_gene: TRBV6-2/TRBV6-3
d_gene: TRBD2
CDR3nt: TGTGCCAGCCAAAGGACTAGCACCCAAGAGACCCAGTACTTC
CDR3aa: CASQRTSTQETQYF

len: 13
abundance: .
j_gene: TRBJ1-4
v_gene: TRBV7-9
d_gene: TRBD1
CDR3nt: TGTGCCAGCAGCTTAGGGGACAGGGACAAACTGTTTTTT
CDR3aa: CASSLGDRDKLFF

len: 15
abundance: .
j_gene: TRBJ2-5
v_gene: TRBV7-4
d_gene: TRBD1
CDR3nt: TGTGCCAGCAGCCCCCGGACAGGGGAGTTGGAGACCCAGTACTTC
CDR3aa: CASSPRTGELETQYF

len: 14
abundance: .
j_gene: TRBJ2-5
v_gene: TRBV28
d_gene: .
CDR3nt: TGTGCCAGCAGTCCCTATACGGGGGAGGAGACCCAGTACTTC
CDR3aa: CASSPYTGEETQYF

len: 19
abundance: .
j_gene: TRBJ1-2
v_gene: TRBV11-3
d_gene: TRBD1
CDR3nt: TGTGCCAGCAGTTATAAGGTGAAGCGCGGCGGGACAGGATCGTCTGGCTACACCTTC
CDR3aa: CASSYKVKRGGTGSSGYTF

len: 15
abundance: .
j_gene: TRBJ1-6
v_gene: TRBV4-1
d_gene: TRBD1
CDR3nt: TGCGCCAGCAGCCGGTCCGGGACAGGGGGGACACCCCTCCACTTT
CDR3aa: CASSRSGTGGTPLHF

len: 16
abundance: .
j_gene: TRBJ1-3
v_gene: TRBV13
d_gene: .
CDR3nt: TGTGCCAGCAGCTTAGCGGCAGGTCGCTCTGGAAACACCATATATTTT
CDR3aa: CASSLAAGRSGNTIYF

len: 15
abundance: many
j_gene: TRBJ1-1
v_gene: TRBV4-3
d_gene: .
CDR3nt: TGCGCCAGCAGCCACGGAGCGGGGGCGAACACTGAAGCTTTCTTT
CDR3aa: CASSHGAGANTEAFF

len: 16
abundance: many
j_gene: TRBJ2-5
v_gene: TRBV4-1
d_gene: TRBD1
CDR3nt: TGCGCCAGCAGCCAAGGTGCCGGGACAGAACAAGAGACCCAGTACTTC
CDR3aa: CASSQGAGTEQETQYF

len: 16
abundance: few
j_gene: TRBJ1-5
v_gene: TRBV27
d_gene: TRBD1
CDR3nt: TGTGCCAGCAGTTTAAATTCCGGACAGGGGATTTGGCCCCAGCATTTT
CDR3aa: CASSLNSGQGIWPQHF

len: 16
abundance: few
j_gene: TRBJ1-5
v_gene: TRBV27
d_gene: TRBD1
CDR3nt: TGTGCCAGCAGTTTCTTAGGGGGCTTGGGCAATCAGCCCCAGCATTTT
CDR3aa: CASSFLGGLGNQPQHF

len: 15
abundance: many
j_gene: TRBJ1-5
v_gene: TRBV5-6
d_gene: .
CDR3nt: TGTGCCAGCAGCTTAAGCGGGGGGTGGAATCAGCCCCAGCATTTT
CDR3aa: CASSLSGGWNQPQHF

len: 14
abundance: .
j_gene: TRBJ1-5
v_gene: TRBV20-1
d_gene: .
CDR3nt: TGCAGTGCTATAGAATGGGGAACCGATCAGCCCCAGCATTTT
CDR3aa: CSAIEWGTDQPQHF

len: 15
abundance: .
j_gene: TRBJ1-1
v_gene: TRBV7-3
d_gene: .
CDR3nt: TGTGCCAGCAGCTCTCCCGCCCCTTCTGTAGCTGAAGCTTTCTTT
CDR3aa: CASSSPAPSVAEAFF

len: 16
abundance: once
j_gene: TRBJ2-2
v_gene: TRBV20-1
d_gene: .
CDR3nt: TGCAGTGCCTTCCCCCTACGGGGAGAAGGGACCGGGGAGCTGTTTTTT
CDR3aa: CSAFPLRGEGTGELFF

len: 15
abundance: .
j_gene: TRBJ1-1
v_gene: TRBV7-9
d_gene: .
CDR3nt: TGTGCCAGCAGCCCATCGACAGGTGCAAACACTGAAGCTTTCTTT
CDR3aa: CASSPSTGANTEAFF

len: 11
abundance: few
j_gene: TRBJ1-1
v_gene: TRBV10-1
d_gene: .
CDR3nt: TGCGCCAGCAGTGAAACCACTGAAGCTTTCTTT
CDR3aa: CASSETTEAFF

len: 16
abundance: .
j_gene: TRBJ2-4
v_gene: TRBV20-1
d_gene: TRBD2
CDR3nt: TGCAGTGCATGGGTCCTAGCGGGGGGGACCAAAAACATTCAGTACTTC
CDR3aa: CSAWVLAGGTKNIQYF

len: 16
abundance: .
j_gene: TRBJ1-5
v_gene: TRBV20-1
d_gene: .
CDR3nt: TGCAGTGCTAGAGGGCCGGGAGAGTATAGCAATCAGCCCCAGCATTTT
CDR3aa: CSARGPGEYSNQPQHF

len: 16
abundance: many
j_gene: TRBJ2-3
v_gene: TRBV2
d_gene: TRBD2
CDR3nt: TGTGCCAGCAGTGAAATACCTAGCGGGGCAAAAGATACGCAGTATTTT
CDR3aa: CASSEIPSGAKDTQYF

len: 17
abundance: many
j_gene: TRBJ2-3
v_gene: TRBV4-2
d_gene: .
CDR3nt: TGTGCCAGCAGCCAGGCCCGACATGGAGCCCAAACAGATACGCAGTATTTT
CDR3aa: CASSQARHGAQTDTQYF

len: 16
abundance: few
j_gene: TRBJ2-3
v_gene: TRBV19
d_gene: .
CDR3nt: TGTGCCAGTAGCCGAAGGAGGGTGGCTAGCACAGATACGCAGTATTTT
CDR3aa: CASSRRRVASTDTQYF

len: 14
abundance: few
j_gene: TRBJ1-5
v_gene: TRBV20-1
d_gene: TRBD1
CDR3nt: TGCAGTGCTAGAAAGGGACAGCTCAATCAGCCCCAGCATTTT
CDR3aa: CSARKGQLNQPQHF

len: 16
abundance: few
j_gene: TRBJ1-6
v_gene: TRBV5-4
d_gene: .
CDR3nt: TGTGCCAGCAGCGCCGGACAGTGGGGGTTGACGGAACCCCTCCACTTT
CDR3aa: CASSAGQWGLTEPLHF

len: 13
abundance: few
j_gene: TRBJ1-1
v_gene: TRBV7-7
d_gene: .
CDR3nt: TGTGCTAGCAGCTTATACAGGGACACTGAAGCTTTCTTT
CDR3aa: CASSLYRDTEAFF

len: 16
abundance: .
j_gene: TRBJ2-1
v_gene: TRBV5-1
d_gene: TRBD1
CDR3nt: TGCGCCAGCAGCTTGGTGACAGGGAGCGCCTACAATGAGCAGTTCTTC
CDR3aa: CASSLVTGSAYNEQFF

len: 12
abundance: .
j_gene: TRBJ2-1
v_gene: TRBV28
d_gene: .
CDR3nt: TGTGCCAGCAGTTCCTACGTTAATGAGCAGTTCTTC
CDR3aa: CASSSYVNEQFF

len: 14
abundance: few
j_gene: TRBJ2-4
v_gene: TRBV7-9
d_gene: TRBD1
CDR3nt: TGTGCCAGCAGCCCGACAGGGGGCAAAAACATTCAGTACTTC
CDR3aa: CASSPTGGKNIQYF

len: 16
abundance: once
j_gene: TRBJ2-3
v_gene: TRBV12-3/TRBV12-4
d_gene: .
CDR3nt: TGTGCCAGCAGTTTAACGGGGGCGCCTAATTTAGATACGCAGTATTTT
CDR3aa: CASSLTGAPNLDTQYF

len: 13
abundance: .
j_gene: TRBJ1-1
v_gene: TRBV28
d_gene: .
CDR3nt: TGTGCCAGCAGTTCATTAGCGAACACTGAAGCTTACTTT
CDR3aa: CASSSLANTEAYF

len: 16
abundance: many
j_gene: TRBJ1-5
v_gene: TRBV4-1
d_gene: .
CDR3nt: TGCGCCAGCAGCCAAGAAAGGCAGACGGGCAATCAGCCCCAGCATTTT
CDR3aa: CASSQERQTGNQPQHF

len: 13
abundance: .
j_gene: TRBJ2-1
v_gene: TRBV5-6
d_gene: .
CDR3nt: TGTGCCAGCAGCTTCACCTCAGGGTTTCAGCAGTTCTTC
CDR3aa: CASSFTSGFQQFF

len: 14
abundance: .
j_gene: TRBJ1-2
v_gene: TRBV19
d_gene: .
CDR3nt: TGTGCCAGTAGTATAGCCAGCAGCTACTATGGCTACACCTTC
CDR3aa: CASSIASSYYGYTF

len: 15
abundance: few
j_gene: TRBJ1-2
v_gene: TRBV7-9
d_gene: TRBD1
CDR3nt: TGTGCCAGCAGCTTAGGGACAGGGGTCTTCTATGGCTACACCTTC
CDR3aa: CASSLGTGVFYGYTF